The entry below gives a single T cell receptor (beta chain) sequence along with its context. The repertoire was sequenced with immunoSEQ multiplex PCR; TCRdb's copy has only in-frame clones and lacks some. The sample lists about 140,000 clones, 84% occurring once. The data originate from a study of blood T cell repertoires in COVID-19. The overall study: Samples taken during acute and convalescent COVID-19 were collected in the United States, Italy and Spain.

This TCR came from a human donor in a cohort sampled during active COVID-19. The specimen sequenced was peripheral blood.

The CDR3 nucleotides read TGTGCCAGCAGCTTGGTCGCAGGGTACTCCAATGGCTACACCTTC. This sequence encodes CASSLVAGYSNGYTF. The chain has TRBV5-5 and TRBJ1-2; the D gene is possibly TRBD1 (5 bases). The CDR3 has 15 amino acids. Germline-derived CDR1 and CDR2 are SGHKS and YYEKEE (reference sequence). Trimming removed 0 bases at V and 6 bases at J, with 15 bases between.